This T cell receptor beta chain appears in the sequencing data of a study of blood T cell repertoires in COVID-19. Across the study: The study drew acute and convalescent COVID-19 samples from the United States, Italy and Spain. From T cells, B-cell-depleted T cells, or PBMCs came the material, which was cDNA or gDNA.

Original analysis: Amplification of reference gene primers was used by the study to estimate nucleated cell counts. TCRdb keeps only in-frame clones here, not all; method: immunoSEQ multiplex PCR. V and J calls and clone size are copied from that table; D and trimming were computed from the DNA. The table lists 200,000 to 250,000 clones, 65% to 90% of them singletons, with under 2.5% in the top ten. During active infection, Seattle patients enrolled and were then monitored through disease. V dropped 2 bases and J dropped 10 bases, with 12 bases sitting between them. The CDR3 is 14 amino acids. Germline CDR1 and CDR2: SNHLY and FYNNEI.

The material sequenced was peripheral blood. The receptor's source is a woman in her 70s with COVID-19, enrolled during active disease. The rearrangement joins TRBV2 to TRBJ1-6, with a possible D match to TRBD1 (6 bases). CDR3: CASSERGGGSPLHF. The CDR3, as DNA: TGTGCCAGCAGTGAAAGGGGGGGCGGCTCACCCCTCCACTTT.